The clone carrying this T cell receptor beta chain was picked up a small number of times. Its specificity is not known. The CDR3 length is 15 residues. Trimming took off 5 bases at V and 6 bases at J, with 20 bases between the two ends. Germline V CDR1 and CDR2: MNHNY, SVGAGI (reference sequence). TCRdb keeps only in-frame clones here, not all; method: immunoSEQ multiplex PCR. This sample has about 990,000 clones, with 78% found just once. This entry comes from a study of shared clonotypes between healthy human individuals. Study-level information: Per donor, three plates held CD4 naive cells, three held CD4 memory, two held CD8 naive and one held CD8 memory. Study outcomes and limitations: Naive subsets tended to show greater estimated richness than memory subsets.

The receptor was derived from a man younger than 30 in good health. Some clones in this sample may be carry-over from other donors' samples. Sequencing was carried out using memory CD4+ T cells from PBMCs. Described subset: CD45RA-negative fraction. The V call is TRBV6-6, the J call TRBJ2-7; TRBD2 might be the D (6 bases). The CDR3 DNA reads TGTGCCAGCAGTCCACAACAGACTAGTGGACGCGAGCAGTACTTC. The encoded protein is CASSPQQTSGREQYF.